This T cell receptor beta chain is drawn from a study of CD8 T cells in Susac syndrome. Random hexamers served to reverse transcribe roughly 0.5 to 1 ug RNA. TCRdb re-called the immunoSEQ multiplex PCR reads through MiXCR, storing one row per CDR3 protein. The sample lists about 180,000 distinct CDR3 sequences; approximately 94% were seen once. V lost 1 base, J lost 9 bases, and 13 bases lay in between. The CDR3 is made up of 13 amino acids. Germline V gene data show CDR1 as SQVTM and CDR2 as ANQGSEA. The sequence was obtained from a human donor with Susac syndrome. The specimen was CD4+ T cells from PBMCs. The V gene is TRBV29-1, the J gene TRBJ2-1; a possible D gene is TRBD2 (6 bases). The CDR3: CSVEAGIGGEQFF. CDR3 coding DNA: TGCAGCGTTGAAGCCGGGATCGGGGGTGAGCAGTTCTTC.